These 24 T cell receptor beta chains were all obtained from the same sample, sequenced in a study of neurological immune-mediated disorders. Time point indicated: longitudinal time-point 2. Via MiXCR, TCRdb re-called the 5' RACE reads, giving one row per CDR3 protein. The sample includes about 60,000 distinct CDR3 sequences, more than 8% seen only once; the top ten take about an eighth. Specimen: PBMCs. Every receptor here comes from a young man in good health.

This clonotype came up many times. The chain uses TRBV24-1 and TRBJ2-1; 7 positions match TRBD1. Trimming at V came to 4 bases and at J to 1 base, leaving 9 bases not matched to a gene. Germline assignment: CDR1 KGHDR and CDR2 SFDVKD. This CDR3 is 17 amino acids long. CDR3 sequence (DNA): TGTGCCACCAGTGACCCTGGACAGGATAGTTCCTACAATGAGCAGTTCTTC. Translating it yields CATSDPGQDSSYNEQFF.

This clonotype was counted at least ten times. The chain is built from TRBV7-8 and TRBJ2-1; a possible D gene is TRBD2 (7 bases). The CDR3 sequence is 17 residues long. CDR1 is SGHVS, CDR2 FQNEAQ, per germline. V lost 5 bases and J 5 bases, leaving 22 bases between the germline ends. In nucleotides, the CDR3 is TGTGCCAGCAGCCCCTCAGGGGCGGTAGCGGGCCACAATGAGCAGTTCTTC. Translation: CASSPSGAVAGHNEQFF. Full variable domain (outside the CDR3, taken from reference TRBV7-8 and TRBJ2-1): GAGVSQSPRYKVAKRGQDVALRCDPISGHVSLFWYQQALGQGPEFLTYFQNEAQLDKSGLPSDRFFAERPEGSVSTLKIQRTQQEDSAVYLCASSPSGAVAGHNEQFFGPGTRLTVL.

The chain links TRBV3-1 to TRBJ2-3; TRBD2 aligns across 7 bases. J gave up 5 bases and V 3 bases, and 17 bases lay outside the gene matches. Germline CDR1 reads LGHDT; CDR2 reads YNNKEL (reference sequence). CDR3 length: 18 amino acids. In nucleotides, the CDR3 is TGTGCCAGCAGCCAGATGGAATTGAGGCGGGAGTTCGGAGATACGCAGTATTTT. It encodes CASSQMELRREFGDTQYF.

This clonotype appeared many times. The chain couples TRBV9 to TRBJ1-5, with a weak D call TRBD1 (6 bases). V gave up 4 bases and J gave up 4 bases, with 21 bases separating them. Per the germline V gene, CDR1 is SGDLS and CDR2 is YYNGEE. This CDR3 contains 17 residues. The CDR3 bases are TGTGCCAGCAGCCGCTATGGTAGGACAGACGCTAATCAGCCCCAGCATTTT. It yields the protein CASSRYGRTDANQPQHF.

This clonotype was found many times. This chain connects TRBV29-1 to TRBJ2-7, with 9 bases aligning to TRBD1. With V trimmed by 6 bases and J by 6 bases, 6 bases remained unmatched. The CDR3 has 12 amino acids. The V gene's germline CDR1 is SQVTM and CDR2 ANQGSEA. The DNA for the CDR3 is TGCAGCGTCGAGGGACAGGGCATCGAGCAGTACTTC. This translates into CSVEGQGIEQYF.

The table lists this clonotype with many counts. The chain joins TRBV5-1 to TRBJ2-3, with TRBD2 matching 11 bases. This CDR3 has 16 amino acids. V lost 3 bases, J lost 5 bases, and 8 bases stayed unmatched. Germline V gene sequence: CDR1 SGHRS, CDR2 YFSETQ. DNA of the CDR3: TGCGCCAGCAGCTCACGACTAGCGGGAAGTGTAGATACGCAGTATTTT. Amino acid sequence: CASSSRLAGSVDTQYF.

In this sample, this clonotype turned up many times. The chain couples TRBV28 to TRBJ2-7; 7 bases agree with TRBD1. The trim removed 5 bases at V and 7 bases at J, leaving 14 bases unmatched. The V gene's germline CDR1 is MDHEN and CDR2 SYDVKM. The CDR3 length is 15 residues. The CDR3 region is CASSHTGTAQVEQYF. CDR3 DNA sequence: TGTGCCAGCAGTCACACCGGGACAGCTCAGGTGGAGCAGTACTTC.

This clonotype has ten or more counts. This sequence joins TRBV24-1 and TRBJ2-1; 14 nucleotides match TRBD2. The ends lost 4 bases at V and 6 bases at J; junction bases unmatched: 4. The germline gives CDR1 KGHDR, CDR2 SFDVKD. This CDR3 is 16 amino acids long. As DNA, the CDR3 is TGTGCCACCAGTGAGTGGACTAGCGGGAGGTTCAATGAGCAGTTCTTC. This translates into CATSEWTSGRFNEQFF.

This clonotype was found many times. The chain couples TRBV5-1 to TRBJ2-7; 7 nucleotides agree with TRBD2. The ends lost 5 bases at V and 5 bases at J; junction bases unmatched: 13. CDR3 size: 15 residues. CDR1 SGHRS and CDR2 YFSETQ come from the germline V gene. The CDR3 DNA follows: TGCGCCAGCAGTGTGGGGAGGGTCTATCAAGACGAGCAGTACTTC. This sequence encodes CASSVGRVYQDEQYF. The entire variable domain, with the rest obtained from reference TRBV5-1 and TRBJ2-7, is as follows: KAGVTQTPRYLIKTRGQQVTLSCSPISGHRSVSWYQQTPGQGLQFLFEYFSETQRNKGNFPGRFSGRQFSNSRSEMNVSTLELGDSALYLCASSVGRVYQDEQYFGPGTRLTVT.

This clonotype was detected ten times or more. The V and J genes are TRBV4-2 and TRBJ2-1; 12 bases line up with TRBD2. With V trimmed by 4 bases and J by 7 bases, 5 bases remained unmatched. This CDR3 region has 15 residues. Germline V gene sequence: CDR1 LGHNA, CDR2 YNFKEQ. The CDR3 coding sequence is TGTGCCAGCAGCCTCCTAGCGGGAGGGAGGAATGAGCAGTTCTTC. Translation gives CASSLLAGGRNEQFF.

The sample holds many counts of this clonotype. CDR3 in amino acids: CASSLGRGETQYF. CDR3 DNA sequence: TGTGCCAGCAGCTTGGGGAGGGGAGAGACCCAGTACTTC. The chain combines TRBV7-3 with TRBJ2-5, with TRBD2 matching 7 bases. The V gene's germline CDR1 is SGHTA and CDR2 FQGTGA. The CDR3 is made up of 13 amino acids. V lost 3 bases to trimming and J lost 4 bases; unmatched junction nucleotides: 2.

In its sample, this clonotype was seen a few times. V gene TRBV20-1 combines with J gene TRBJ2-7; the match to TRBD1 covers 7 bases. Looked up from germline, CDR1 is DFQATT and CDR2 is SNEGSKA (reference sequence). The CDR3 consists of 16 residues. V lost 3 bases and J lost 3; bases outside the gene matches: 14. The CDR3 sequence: CSASSRDSPDFYEQYF. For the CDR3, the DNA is TGCAGTGCTAGTTCTCGGGACAGCCCGGATTTCTACGAGCAGTACTTC.

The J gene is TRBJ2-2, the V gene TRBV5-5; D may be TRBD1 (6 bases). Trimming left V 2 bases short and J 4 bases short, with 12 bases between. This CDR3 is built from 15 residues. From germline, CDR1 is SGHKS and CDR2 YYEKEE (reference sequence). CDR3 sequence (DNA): TGTGCCAGCAGCTTCCCCTGGACAGCCACCGGGGAGCTGTTTTTT. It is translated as CASSFPWTATGELFF. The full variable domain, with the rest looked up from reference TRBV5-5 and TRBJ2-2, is DAGVTQSPTHLIKTRGQQVTLRCSPISGHKSVSWYQQVLGQGPQFIFQYYEKEERGRGNFPDRFSARQFPNYSSELNVNALLLGDSALYLCASSFPWTATGELFFGEGSRLTVL.

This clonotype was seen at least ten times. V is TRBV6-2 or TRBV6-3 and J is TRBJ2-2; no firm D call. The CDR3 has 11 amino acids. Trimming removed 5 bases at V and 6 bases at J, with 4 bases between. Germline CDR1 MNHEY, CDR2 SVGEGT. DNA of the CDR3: TGTGCCAGCAGTCCCTCCGGGGAGCTGTTTTTT. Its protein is CASSPSGELFF.

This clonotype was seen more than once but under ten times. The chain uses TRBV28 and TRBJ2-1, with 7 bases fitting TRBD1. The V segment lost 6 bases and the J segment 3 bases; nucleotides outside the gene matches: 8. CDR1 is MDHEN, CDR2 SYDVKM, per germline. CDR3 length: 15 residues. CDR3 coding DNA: TGTGCCAGCAGCCCCCGACAGGGCTTCTACAATGAGCAGTTCTTC. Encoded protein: CASSPRQGFYNEQFF.

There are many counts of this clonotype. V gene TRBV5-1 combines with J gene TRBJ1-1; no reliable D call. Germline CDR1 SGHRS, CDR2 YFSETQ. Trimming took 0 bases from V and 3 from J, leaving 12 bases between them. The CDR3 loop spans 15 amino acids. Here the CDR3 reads CASSLEGPAHTEAFF. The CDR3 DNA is TGCGCCAGCAGCTTGGAAGGGCCAGCTCACACTGAAGCTTTCTTT.

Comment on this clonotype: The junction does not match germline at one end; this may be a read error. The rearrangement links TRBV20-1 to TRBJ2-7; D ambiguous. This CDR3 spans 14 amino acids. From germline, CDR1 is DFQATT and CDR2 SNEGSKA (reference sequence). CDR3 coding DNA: TGCAGTGATAGAGGAACTGGGGATTACTACGAACAGTACTTC. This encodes CSDRGTGDYYEQYF.

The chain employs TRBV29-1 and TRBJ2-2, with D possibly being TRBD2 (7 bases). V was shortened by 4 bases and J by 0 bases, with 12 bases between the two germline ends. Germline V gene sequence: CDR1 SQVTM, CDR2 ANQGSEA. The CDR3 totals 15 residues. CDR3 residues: CSVGGGHSNTGELFF. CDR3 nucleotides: TGCAGCGTTGGCGGGGGACACTCGAACACCGGGGAGCTGTTTTTT.

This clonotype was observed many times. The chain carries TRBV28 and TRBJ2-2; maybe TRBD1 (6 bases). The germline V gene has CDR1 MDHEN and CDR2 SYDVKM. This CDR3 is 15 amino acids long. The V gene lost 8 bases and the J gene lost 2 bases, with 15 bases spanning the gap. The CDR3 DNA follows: TGTGCCAGCTCGACTCCAGGGGAAAACACCGGGGAGCTGTTTTTT. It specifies CASSTPGENTGELFF.

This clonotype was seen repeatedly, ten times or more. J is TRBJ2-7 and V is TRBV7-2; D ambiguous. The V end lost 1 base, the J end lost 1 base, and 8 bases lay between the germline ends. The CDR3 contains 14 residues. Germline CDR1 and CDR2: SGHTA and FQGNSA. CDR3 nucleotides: TGTGCCAGCAGCTTAGATAGGACGTCCTACGAGCAGTACTTC. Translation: CASSLDRTSYEQYF.

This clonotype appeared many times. DNA for the CDR3: TGCAGCGTTGTGGGGCCCGAAGAGGGTGGCTACACCTTC. Protein: CSVVGPEEGGYTF. This sequence joins TRBV29-1 and TRBJ1-2, with a tentative D call TRBD1 (5 bases). The CDR3 length is 13 residues. V gave up 4 bases and J gave up 7 bases, with 16 bases separating them. Germline loops: CDR1 SQVTM, CDR2 ANQGSEA.

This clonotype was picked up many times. The CDR3 coding sequence is TGTGCCAGCAGCTGGGACGGTTATGGCTACACCTTC. This sequence encodes CASSWDGYGYTF. V usage is TRBV7-9 and J usage is TRBJ1-2, with a possible D match to TRBD1 (5 bases). This CDR3 is 12 amino acids long. The germline CDR1 and CDR2 sequences are SEHNR and FQNEAQ (reference sequence). V lost 4 bases to trimming and J lost 5 bases, with 8 bases between them.

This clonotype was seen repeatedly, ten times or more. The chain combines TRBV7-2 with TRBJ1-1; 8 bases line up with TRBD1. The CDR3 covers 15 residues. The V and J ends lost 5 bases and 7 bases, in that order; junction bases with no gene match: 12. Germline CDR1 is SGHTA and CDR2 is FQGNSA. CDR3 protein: CASSPTARGQGEAFF. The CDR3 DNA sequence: TGTGCCAGCAGCCCTACTGCCAGGGGGCAAGGTGAAGCTTTCTTT.

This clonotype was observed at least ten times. The CDR3 loop reads CASSLEGEGNSPLHF. For the CDR3, the DNA is TGTGCCAGCAGCTTAGAAGGGGAGGGTAATTCACCCCTCCACTTT. The chain joins TRBV7-9 to TRBJ1-6, with a weak D call TRBD1 (5 bases). The CDR3 is 15 residues long. Looked up from germline, CDR1 is SEHNR and CDR2 is FQNEAQ (reference sequence). The V end was cut by 1 base, the J end by 6 bases, with 10 bases between.